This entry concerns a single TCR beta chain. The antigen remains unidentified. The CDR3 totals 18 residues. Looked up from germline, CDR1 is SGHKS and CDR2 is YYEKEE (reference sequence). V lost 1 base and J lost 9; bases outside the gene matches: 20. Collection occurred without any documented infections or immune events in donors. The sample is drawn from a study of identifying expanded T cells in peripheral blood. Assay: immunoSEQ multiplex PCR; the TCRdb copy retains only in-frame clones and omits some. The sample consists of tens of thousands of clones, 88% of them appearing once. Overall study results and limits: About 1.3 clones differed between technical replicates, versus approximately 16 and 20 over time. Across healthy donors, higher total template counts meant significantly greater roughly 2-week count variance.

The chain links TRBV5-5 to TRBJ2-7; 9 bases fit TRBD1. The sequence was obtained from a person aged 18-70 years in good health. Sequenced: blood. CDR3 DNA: TGTGCCAGCAGCTTGAGGACAGGGGAACTTCTCCCCCTTTCGGGGCAGTACTTC. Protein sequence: CASSLRTGELLPLSGQYF.